Each of the 16 T cell receptor beta chains below was sequenced from the same sample in a study of OX40 agonist ivuxolimab in advanced cancers. The repertoire was sequenced with immunoSEQ multiplex PCR; TCRdb's copy has only in-frame clones and lacks some. This table holds over 50,000 clones, 80% to 95% found once. The source was CD4+ or CD8+ T cells sorted from blood, collected in a trial of the OX40 agonist ivuxolimab. The receptors were gathered from an adult with an advanced solid tumor such as melanoma, head and neck, liver or kidney cancer.

V gene TRBV15 combines with J gene TRBJ1-5; D not certain. From germline, CDR1 is LNHNV and CDR2 YYDKDF (reference sequence). The CDR3 length is 15 residues. V gave up 0 bases and J gave up 4 bases, with 10 bases separating them. As DNA, the CDR3 is TGTGCCACCAGCAGAGATCTAGGGATGAATCAGCCCCAGCATTTT. Translation gives CATSRDLGMNQPQHF.

The chain is built from TRBV6-1 and TRBJ1-1; unclear D gene. The V gene's germline CDR1 is MNHNS and CDR2 SASEGT. The CDR3 extends over 11 amino acids. V shed 1 base and J shed 6 bases, with 3 bases lying between them. Here the CDR3 DNA reads TGTGCCAGCAGTGAAGGACCTGAAGCTTTCTTT. Protein product: CASSEGPEAFF.

V and J are TRBV7-9 and TRBJ1-2; no firm D call. The V end was cut by 4 bases, the J end by 4 bases, with 16 bases between. The CDR3 totals 15 residues. Germline V gene lookup returns CDR1 SEHNR and CDR2 FQNEAQ (reference sequence). The CDR3 protein is CASSSASLGFYGYTF. The CDR3 nucleotides are TGTGCCAGCAGCTCTGCCTCTTTGGGGTTCTATGGCTACACCTTC.

This chain uses TRBV19 with TRBJ1-5; the D is unclear. Germline V gives CDR1 LNHDA, CDR2 SQIVND (reference sequence). CDR3 length equals 15 residues. V gave up 3 bases and J gave up 1 base, with 10 bases separating them. This CDR3 is CASSIGSGSNQPQHF. The CDR3 DNA reads TGTGCCAGTAGTATCGGCAGCGGGAGCAATCAGCCCCAGCATTTT.

The chain uses TRBV4-1 and TRBJ2-7, with a tentative D call TRBD1 (6 bases). In germline, CDR1 is MGHRA, CDR2 YSYEKL. V dropped 0 bases and J dropped 3 bases, with 12 bases sitting between them. The CDR3 has 15 residues. The CDR3 sequence: CASSQEGAGDYEQYF. The CDR3 DNA follows: TGCGCCAGCAGCCAAGAAGGTGCAGGGGACTACGAGCAGTACTTC.

V and J are TRBV6-1 and TRBJ1-2, with D unclear. CDR3 length: 14 amino acids. V dropped 5 bases and J dropped 8 bases, with 18 bases sitting between them. Germline CDR1 reads MNHNS; CDR2 reads SASEGT. The CDR3 coding sequence is TGTGCCAGCAGTAGGAAGGAAATGAATCGGGGCTACACCTTC. The encoded protein is CASSRKEMNRGYTF.

This clone was detected only once. The rearrangement uses TRBV7-9 and TRBJ2-3; 11 bases fit TRBD2. J was trimmed by 6 bases and V by 5 bases; bases with no gene match: 7. Germline V CDR1 and CDR2: SEHNR, FQNEAQ (reference sequence). The CDR3 is made up of 15 amino acids. The CDR3 is CASSPLAGGYDTQYF. The CDR3 nucleotides read TGTGCCAGCAGCCCTTTAGCGGGAGGGTACGATACGCAGTATTTT.

The chain joins TRBV2 to TRBJ2-3; weak D call: TRBD2 (6 bases). Germline lookup yields CDR1 SNHLY and CDR2 FYNNEI. Trimming took off 7 bases at V and 2 bases at J, with 19 bases between the two ends. The CDR3 runs 16 residues. In DNA form, the CDR3 reads TGTGCCAGCAACTCAGGGAGGTTAGGGTACACAGATACGCAGTATTTT. Translating gives CASNSGRLGYTDTQYF.

The V call is TRBV7-9, the J call TRBJ1-1; D remains unclear. Trimming shortened V by 1 base and J by 1 base, and 10 bases separated the two germline ends. Germline V gene lookup returns CDR1 SEHNR and CDR2 FQNEAQ (reference sequence). The CDR3 has 15 residues. In nucleotides, the CDR3 is TGTGCCAGCAGCTTAGTCGGAAAAGGGAACACTGAAGCTTTCTTT. It is translated as CASSLVGKGNTEAFF.

The chain links TRBV11-2 to TRBJ1-1; weak D call: TRBD1 (5 bases). V lost 3 bases and J lost 1, with 12 bases in between. Germline V lookup: CDR1 SGHAT, CDR2 FQNNGV. The CDR3 sequence is 15 residues long. CDR3 nucleotide sequence: TGTGCCAGCAGCTTGCTGGGGCTTCGGAACACTGAAGCTTTCTTT. This translates into CASSLLGLRNTEAFF. The variable domain in full, completed from reference TRBV11-2 and TRBJ1-1, reads EAGVAQSPRYKIIEKRQSVAFWCNPISGHATLYWYQQILGQGPKLLIQFQNNGVVDDSQLPKDRFSAERLKGVDSTLKIQPAKLEDSAVYLCASSLLGLRNTEAFFGQGTRLTVV.

The rearrangement uses TRBV6-6 and TRBJ1-5, with D possibly matching TRBD1 (6 bases). Trimming shortened V by 0 bases and J by 6 bases, and 12 bases separated the two germline ends. The CDR3 totals 15 residues. CDR1 MNHNY and CDR2 SVGAGI come from the germline V gene (reference sequence). The CDR3 is CASSYSRGLGQPQHF. The CDR3 nucleotides read TGTGCCAGCAGTTACTCGAGGGGGTTGGGTCAGCCCCAGCATTTT.

A word on this clone: A read error may account for a junction end that differs from germline. The CDR3 bases are TGTGCCAGCAGTTTGGTGCTAGCGGGGGAGGTGTTTTTT. Its protein product is CASSLVLAGEVFF. The chain combines TRBV27 with TRBJ2-2; the match to TRBD2 covers 10 bases. CDR1 and CDR2 (germline): MNHEY, SMNVEV (reference sequence). CDR3 length: 13 residues.

The chain has TRBV6-5 and TRBJ2-7; the D gene is possibly TRBD1 (6 bases). The CDR3 covers 14 residues. The ends were cut back, 5 bases at V and 2 bases at J, with 13 bases in the middle. Per the germline V gene, CDR1 is MNHEY and CDR2 is SVGAGI. This chain's CDR3 is CASSLGGPAYEQYF. The CDR3 DNA sequence: TGTGCCAGCAGTCTAGGGGGTCCGGCCTACGAGCAGTACTTC.

The genes are TRBV6-5 and TRBJ1-2; a weak D match, TRBD1 (6 bases). This CDR3 has 13 residues. V lost 5 bases, J lost 4 bases, and 11 bases lay in between. The germline V gene has CDR1 MNHEY and CDR2 SVGAGI. CDR3 nucleotides: TGTGCCAGCAGTGCACAGGGTTTCTATGGCTACACCTTC. Encoded protein: CASSAQGFYGYTF.

The chain carries TRBV18 and TRBJ1-3; 10 nucleotides align to TRBD1. The length of the CDR3 is 17 residues. The germline V gene has CDR1 KGHSH and CDR2 LQKENI. The ends lost 3 bases at V and 0 bases at J; junction bases unmatched: 5. The CDR3 nucleotides read TGTGCCAGCTCACCCGGGGGACAGGGGTTCTCTGGAAACACCATATATTTT. Its translation: CASSPGGQGFSGNTIYF.

The CDR3 bases are TGTGCCAGCAGCCCATTGACAGAAGCTAACTATGGCTACACCTTC. Translation gives CASSPLTEANYGYTF. V gene TRBV5-6 combines with J gene TRBJ1-2; D is perhaps TRBD1 (5 bases). Germline V gene sequence: CDR1 SGHDT, CDR2 YYEEEE. Trimming took off 4 bases at V and 0 bases at J, with 13 bases between the two ends. This CDR3 region has 15 residues.